This TCR beta chain was recovered during a study of cytomegalovirus exposure and HLA in healthy donors. Study conclusions and caveats: According to the study, about 180 TCR beta chains were cytomegalovirus-associated.

This clone occurred a few times. What it recognizes is unknown. Germline CDR1 MNHEY, CDR2 SVGAGI. This CDR3 has 15 amino acids. Trimming removed 2 bases from V and 0 bases from J; junction bases left unmatched: 1. Using immunoSEQ multiplex PCR, the repertoire was profiled, and TCRdb retains in-frame clones only, with some absent. This table holds 300,000 to 400,000 clones, around 90% found once. V and J are TRBV6-5 and TRBJ1-1; 9 positions agree with TRBD1. Material for sequencing was PBMCs. This TCR was recovered from a man younger than 40 in good health and CMV-seronegative. CDR3 nucleotide sequence: TGTGCCAGCAGTTACGGGACAGGGCTGAACACTGAAGCTTTCTTT. Protein: CASSYGTGLNTEAFF.